This T cell receptor beta chain emerged from a study of CD8+ T cells in alopecia areata. The CDR3 is made up of 14 amino acids. Germline assignment: CDR1 SGHNT and CDR2 YYREEE (reference sequence). Reverse transcription of extracted RNA yielded cDNA, which provided the sequencing template. TCRdb's table, derived via immunoSEQ multiplex PCR, lists solely in-frame clones and lacks some. This sample carries 50,000 to 65,000 clones, around 45% of them seen once, and the ten largest clones take 20%. Treatment meaning: oral pan-JAK inhibitor, 5-10 mg twice daily. Cell sorting was applied to PBMCs, and CD4+ and CD8+ T cells were collected.

This specimen was CD8+ T cells sorted from blood, taken at approximately week 37, from a patient treated with tofacitinib. This TCR derives from a human donor with alopecia areata. The V gene is TRBV5-4, the J gene TRBJ2-5; the match to TRBD2 covers 7 bases. The closer fit of TRBJ2-7 to the DNA end suggests the J call may be wrong. The CDR3 region is CASSLGGRSYEQYF. The CDR3, as DNA: TGTGCCAGCAGCTTGGGCGGGAGATCCTACGAGCAGTACTTC.